This TCR beta chain was sequenced for a study of neurological immune-mediated disorders (dated by TCRdb to between 2017 and 2020). For the wider study: Peripheral blood TCR-beta repertoires from HTLV-I-associated myelopathy (HAM/TSP) patients, multiple sclerosis patients and healthy controls were compared by UMI-based sequencing. Longitudinal samples, technical triplicates and paired sorted CD4+ and CD8+ T-cell subsets, alongside PBMC samples, were included among the approximately 110 TCR-beta libraries. Of the 68 subjects in the cohort, about 14 were HAM/TSP patients, roughly 34 were multiple sclerosis patients, and approximately 20 were healthy controls.

There are many counts of this clonotype. The antigen this receptor binds is unknown. No per-base quality is available; no much larger clone lies one base away. Summary of the overall study and its limitations: The highest TCR clonal expansion was observed in HAM/TSP patients, whereas the lowest was observed in MS patients, even when compared with healthy controls. Expanded clones from different subjects shared no identical CDR3 amino acid sequences, which suggests that TCR-beta repertoires were private in all groups.

V sheds 2 bases and J sheds 7 bases, leaving 10 bases between their ends. According to the germline V gene (reference sequence), CDR1 reads LGHDT and CDR2 reads YNNKEL. The CDR3 spans 13 residues, from the cysteine through the phenylalanine. Of all the DNA, just the CDR3 is kept, 39 bases in frame from base 1. cDNA synthesis used template-switch 5'RACE with a primer carrying a 10-nucleotide random unique molecular identifier tagging each TCR transcript. Every sequencing run yielded over 180 million TCR-beta sequences covering 15-18 subjects. Total RNA was extracted with the RNeasy kit. The KAPA Real-time Library Amplification kit was used to amplify TCR-beta VDJ regions with primers for the TCR constant region and the 5'RACE anchor. A first PCR added sample indexes and Illumina adaptors, and a second PCR then raised library yield. The roughly 650 bp TCR product was size-selected on a 2% E-gel SizeSelection system after Ampure bead purification. Before pooling, library quality was assessed on a Bioanalyzer, concentration was determined with Qubit, and library quantification was performed with the Kapa Library Quantification kit. Libraries were sequenced paired-end 2 x 150 bp on an Illumina HiSeq 2500. To increase sequence diversity, about 25-31% phiX was spiked into each library pool. The authors processed their data as follows. The quality-filtered reads were processed with the UMI-based MiGEC pipeline, whose error correction step removed more than 80% of the raw TCR sequences. VDJ genes were aligned to IMGT germline references, and clonotypes were defined by unique CDR3 amino acid sequence plus V-J genes. Clonal expansion, Shannon diversity and CDR3 relatedness were evaluated with VDJtools (CalcPairwiseDistances, ClusterSamples), while phylogenetic trees were built in CLCbio workbench. Expanded clones were defined as having at least 8 unique UMIs, based on coefficient-of-variation modelling across technical triplicates. The raw public reads went through TCRdb reprocessing: fastp at Q25, MiXCR clone calling, in-frame beta chains kept. Identical CDR3 protein sequences are pooled into one entry, listed with their most common genes and DNA. None of the V and J calls come from the authors' own analysis; TCRdb made them. In all, the sample holds under 85,000 distinct CDR3 sequences, and roughly 14% of those were seen once. In total, the top ten clones hold about 6.8% of the sample.

Blood bank volunteers in Maryland, USA served as the healthy controls. For unsorted PBMC libraries, 2 million PBMCs were used after storage in RNAlater at -80 degrees C until RNA extraction. Peripheral blood was subjected to Ficoll-Hypaque density gradient centrifugation to isolate PBMCs, which were then cryopreserved in liquid nitrogen. The sequenced material came from PBMCs. The source of this sequence is a woman aged 50 to 65 in good health. In this chain, TRBV3-1 is recombined with TRBJ2-3, and perhaps TRBD1 as D gene, on 5 matching bases. The DNA sequence follows: TGTGCCAGCAGCCAATGGGGCGACTATACGCAGTATTTT. Its amino acids are CASSQWGDYTQYF.